Here is one T cell receptor beta chain with its context. The antigen is undetermined. V dropped 0 bases and J dropped 0 bases, with 6 bases sitting between them. This CDR3 has 13 residues. Germline V gives CDR1 GTSNPN, CDR2 SVGIG (reference sequence). TCRdb's table, derived via immunoSEQ multiplex PCR, lists solely in-frame clones and lacks some. This table has 75,000 to 90,000 clones, 91% appearing once. The data were taken from a study of OX40 agonist ivuxolimab in advanced cancers. Study observations and caveats: Among the least clonally expanded were partial responders at 0.1-3.0 mg/kg. Not determined was the antigen specificity of the expanded peripheral T cells.

The sequences come from CD4+ or CD8+ T cells sorted from blood, collected in a trial of the OX40 agonist ivuxolimab. The receptor was isolated from an adult with an advanced solid tumor such as melanoma, head and neck, liver or kidney cancer. The genes are TRBV30 and TRBJ2-7; D gene uncertain. DNA of the CDR3: TGTGCCTGGAGTGTATCCCCCTCCTACGAGCAGTACTTC. Protein product: CAWSVSPSYEQYF.